This T cell receptor beta chain was identified during a study of blood T cell repertoires in COVID-19. V lost 3 bases and J lost 8; bases outside the gene matches: 14. CDR1 SGHKS and CDR2 YYEKEE come from the germline V gene (reference sequence). CDR3 length equals 17 residues. This table comes from immunoSEQ multiplex PCR, and its TCRdb copy is limited to in-frame clones, with some not included. The data show approximately 70,000 clones, around nine tenths seen once. This chain links TRBV5-5 with TRBJ1-4; 9 nucleotides agree with TRBD1. The sequence was collected from a man aged 40-50 years with COVID-19, enrolled during active disease. Sequenced: peripheral blood. In DNA form, the CDR3 reads TGTGCCAGCAGCTCGGGCACGACAGGGGGGATTCAGGAAAAACTGTTTTTT. Translating it yields CASSSGTTGGIQEKLFF.